These 2 T cell receptor beta chains were sequenced from one sample in a study of shared clonotypes between healthy human individuals. Only in-frame clones appear in the TCRdb table, and some are missing; sequencing was by immunoSEQ multiplex PCR. This table has 450,000 to 650,000 clones, around 77% appearing once. The source material was PBMCs. All receptors derive from a woman between 35 and 50 years old in good health. Some clones in this sample may be carry-over from other donors' samples.

The chain recombines TRBV19 with TRBJ2-7; D ambiguous. The CDR3 loop spans 14 amino acids. Trimming removed 3 bases from V and 4 bases from J, with 13 bases in between. The V gene's germline CDR1 is LNHDA and CDR2 SQIVND (reference sequence). The CDR3 nucleotides are TGTGCCAGTAGTATGGGGAACGCTGGTTACGAGCAGTACTTC. It is translated as CASSMGNAGYEQYF.

In the case of this clone: With only one base between it and a far larger clone, this is likely a read error. The rearrangement links TRBV30 to TRBJ2-3; the D gene is possibly TRBD2 (5 bases). V shed 2 bases and J shed 2 bases, with 20 bases lying between them. The CDR3 totals 17 residues. Germline V lookup: CDR1 GTSNPN, CDR2 SVGIG (reference sequence). The CDR3 DNA reads TGTGCCTGGAGTAGCACGGGAAGAGAGATAATCACAGATACGCAGTATTTT. Its translation: CAWSSTGREIITDTQYF.